This T cell receptor beta chain was captured by sequencing in a study of blood T cell repertoires in COVID-19. Whole-study context: Samples of COVID-19 (acute and convalescent) were obtained from the United States, Italy and Spain. From T cells, B-cell-depleted T cells, or PBMCs came the material, which was cDNA or gDNA.

This table comes from immunoSEQ multiplex PCR, and its TCRdb copy is limited to in-frame clones, with some not included. This sample has roughly 59,000 clones; about 81% occur once, and the top ten carry approximately 15%. The CDR3 sequence is 17 residues long. Trimming removed 5 bases at V and 2 bases at J, with 18 bases between. Germline CDR1 reads MNHEY; CDR2 reads SMNVEV (reference sequence). The chain joins TRBV27 to TRBJ2-2, with D possibly TRBD1 on 6 matching bases. This sequence was found in a man aged 80 or over with acute or convalescent COVID-19. Material for sequencing was peripheral blood. The CDR3: CASSASHRVTNTGELFF. In DNA form, the CDR3 reads TGTGCCAGCAGTGCATCTCACAGGGTTACCAACACCGGGGAGCTGTTTTTT.